This T cell receptor beta chain was obtained from a study of prognosis after radiotherapy for stage I lung cancer. Study at large: Stereotactic body radiotherapy was given without concurrent therapy in all patients.

In this sample, this clonotype turned up many times. All patients, having had no prior chemotherapy, radiotherapy or other malignancies, were node-negative on CT and PET/CT. Template was genomic DNA; TCR beta CDR3 amplified in two multiplex PCR rounds. Each TRBV and TRBJ gene had its own primer in the first PCR round. TCRdb itself ran the multiplex PCR reads through MiXCR, one entry per CDR3 protein. The sample contains some 36,000 distinct CDR3 sequences, around 22% of which appear only once. Germline CDR1 is SEHNR and CDR2 is FQNEAQ (reference sequence). With V trimmed by 3 bases and J by 4 bases, 7 bases remained unmatched. The CDR3 is made up of 17 amino acids.

The TCR sequence derives from a donor aged 50 or older with non-small cell lung cancer. The input for sequencing was PBMCs, taken before or after stereotactic body radiation therapy (not recorded which). The chain uses TRBV7-9 and TRBJ1-3; TRBD1 aligns across 12 bases. The CDR3 sequence: CASSFGTGGAKGNTIYF. The CDR3 region has the DNA TGTGCCAGCAGCTTCGGGACAGGGGGCGCGAAGGGAAACACCATATATTTT.